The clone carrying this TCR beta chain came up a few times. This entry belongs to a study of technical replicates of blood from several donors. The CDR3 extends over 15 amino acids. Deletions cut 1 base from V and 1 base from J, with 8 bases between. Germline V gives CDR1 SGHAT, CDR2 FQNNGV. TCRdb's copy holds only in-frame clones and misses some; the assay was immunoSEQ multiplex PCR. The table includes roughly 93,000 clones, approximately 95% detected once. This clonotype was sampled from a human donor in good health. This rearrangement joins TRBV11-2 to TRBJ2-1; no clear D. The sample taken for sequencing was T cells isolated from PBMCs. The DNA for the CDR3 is TGTGCCAGCAGCTTAGTCCCCGGTTCCTACAATGAGCAGTTCTTC. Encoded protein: CASSLVPGSYNEQFF.